This paragraph reports one TCR beta chain. This sample is drawn from a study of blood T cell repertoires in COVID-19. Whole-study context: The United States, Italy and Spain supplied acute and convalescent COVID-19 samples.

Participants were aged roughly 18 to 90 years, lived in 20 to 25 US areas, and enrolled virtually. Cohort placement rested on clinical history that participants reported themselves. The CDR3 length is 13 residues. Trimming took off 8 bases at V and 1 base at J, with 11 bases between the two ends. Germline loops: CDR1 SEHNR, CDR2 FQNEAQ (reference sequence). Repertoires were generated with immunoSEQ multiplex PCR, while TCRdb's copy carries only in-frame clones and drops some. The repertoire consists of about 210,000 clones, with about nine tenths occurring once and the leading ten covering 10%. Sequencing was done on a sample of PBMCs or T cells enriched from blood (not recorded which). V usage is TRBV7-9 and J usage is TRBJ2-5, with D possibly TRBD1 on 5 matching bases. The TCR comes from a man in his late teens or twenties with acute COVID-19. The CDR3 spells CASGVDTQETQYF. CDR3 sequence (DNA): TGTGCCAGCGGCGTGGACACCCAAGAGACCCAGTACTTC.